The table lists the clone carrying this T cell receptor (beta chain) with a few counts. MiXCR, run by TCRdb on the RT-PCR reads, gives a single entry per CDR3 protein. Of 150,000 to 200,000 distinct CDR3 sequences in the sample, less than 15% were seen once. V lost 5 bases to trimming and J lost 4 bases; unmatched junction nucleotides: 8. Germline assignment: CDR1 DFQATT and CDR2 SNEGSKA (reference sequence). This CDR3 is built from 14 residues. The data originate from a study of response to subunit inactivated influenza vaccine. The sample was also reused in another study, on T cells expressing NK-cell markers. That work contributes: Template switching by 5'RACE with UMIs generated the TCR beta cDNA.

This sequence was found in a man aged 50-59 years who received an inactivated influenza vaccine. The genes are TRBV20-1 and TRBJ2-1; 7 bases agree with TRBD2. This sample comprised CD8+ T cells sorted from PBMCs, obtained 12 days after vaccination. CDR3 sequence reads: CSAVTGGTYNEQFF. Here the CDR3 DNA reads TGCAGTGCTGTAACGGGGGGAACATACAATGAGCAGTTCTTC.